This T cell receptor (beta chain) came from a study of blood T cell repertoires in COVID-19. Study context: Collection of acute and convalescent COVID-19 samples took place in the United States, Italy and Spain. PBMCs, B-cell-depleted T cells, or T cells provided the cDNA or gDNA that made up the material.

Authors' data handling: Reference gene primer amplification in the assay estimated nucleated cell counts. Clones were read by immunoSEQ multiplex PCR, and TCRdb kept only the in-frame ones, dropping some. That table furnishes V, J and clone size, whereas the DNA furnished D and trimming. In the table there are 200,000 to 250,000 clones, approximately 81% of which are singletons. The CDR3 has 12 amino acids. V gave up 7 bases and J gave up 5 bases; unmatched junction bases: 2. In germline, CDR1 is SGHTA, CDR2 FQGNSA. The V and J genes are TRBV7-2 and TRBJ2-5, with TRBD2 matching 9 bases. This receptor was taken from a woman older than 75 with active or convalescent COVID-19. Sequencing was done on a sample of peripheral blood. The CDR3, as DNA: TGTGCCAGCATAGCGGGGGTTGAGACCCAGTACTTC. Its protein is CASIAGVETQYF.